This TCR beta chain was identified in a study of neurological immune-mediated disorders (dated by TCRdb to the late 2010s). Regarding the study in general: Among the 34 multiple sclerosis patients, relapsing-remitting MS accounted for around 30 and secondary progressive MS accounted for 3. Peripheral blood TCR-beta repertoires from HTLV-I-associated myelopathy (HAM/TSP) patients, multiple sclerosis patients and healthy controls were compared by UMI-based sequencing. The cohort comprised 68 subjects: about 15 HAM/TSP patients, approximately 34 multiple sclerosis patients and around 20 healthy controls. The roughly 100 TCR-beta libraries included longitudinal samples, technical triplicates and paired sorted CD4+ and CD8+ T-cell subsets alongside PBMC samples.

Beyond this particular receptor, the publication reports: The MS cluster showed no association with clinical or MRI features, and the authors stated that larger cohorts are needed. TCR clonal expansion was highest in HAM/TSP patients and lowest in MS patients, with MS patients falling below even healthy controls. No identical CDR3 amino acid sequences were shared among expanded clones across subjects, suggesting private TCR-beta repertoires in all groups. Repertoires from 18 of 34 MS patients were grouped by phylogenetic analysis into a cluster of related CDR3 sequences, suggesting a possible repertoire-level signature.

Sorted-subset TCR libraries were prepared from some 940,000 sorted CD4+ or CD8+ T cells. Multiple sclerosis patients were enrolled in a US clinical protocol evaluating disease progression by magnetic resonance imaging. Peripheral blood was subjected to Ficoll-Hypaque density gradient centrifugation to isolate PBMCs, which were then cryopreserved in liquid nitrogen. The study also sequenced paired sorted CD4+ and CD8+ subsets from healthy controls, HAM/TSP patients and MS patients. This clonotype was recorded at least ten times. It has no known antigen specificity. No base quality values were provided; no much bigger clone lies one nucleotide off. cDNA was synthesized by template-switch 5'RACE using a primer with a 10-nucleotide random unique molecular identifier that tagged each TCR transcript. Every sequencing run covered 15-18 subjects and yielded more than 180 million TCR-beta sequences. Total RNA was extracted with the RNeasy kit. TCR-beta VDJ regions were amplified with primers for the TCR constant region and the 5'RACE anchor, using the KAPA Real-time Library Amplification kit. A first PCR added sample indexes and Illumina adaptors, and a second PCR then raised library yield. After Ampure bead purification, the roughly 650 bp TCR product was size-selected on a 2% E-gel SizeSelection system. Before pooling, library quality was checked on a Bioanalyzer, concentration was measured with Qubit, and libraries were quantified with the Kapa Library Quantification kit. An Illumina HiSeq 2500 sequenced the libraries paired-end 2 x 150 bp. To increase sequence diversity, roughly 24-31% phiX was spiked into each library pool. The original methods were these. The quality-filtered reads were processed with the UMI-based MiGEC pipeline, whose error correction step removed more than 90% of the raw TCR sequences. IMGT germline references were used for alignment of VDJ genes, and clonotypes were defined by a unique CDR3 amino acid sequence together with V-J genes. Clonal expansion, Shannon diversity and CDR3 relatedness were evaluated with VDJtools (CalcPairwiseDistances, ClusterSamples), while phylogenetic trees were built in CLCbio workbench. Expanded clones were defined as having at least 8 unique UMIs, based on coefficient-of-variation modelling across technical triplicates. In TCRdb, the public reads were trimmed at Q25 with fastp and aligned with MiXCR, with productive beta chains retained. Each CDR3 protein gets just one entry, which takes the most common genes and DNA from the rows behind it. TCRdb's processing, not the authors' own work, is the source of the V and J calls. This sample has approximately 20,000 distinct CDR3 sequences in its table, and 15% to 20% of those were observed once. The ten largest clonotypes hold 7.5% of the sample.

The germline V gene sets CDR1 to LGHNA and CDR2 to YSLEER. The germline V and J ends show losses of 1 base and 7 bases respectively, and no gene match explains 6 bases of the junction. The CDR3 goes from the cysteine to the phenylalanine over 16 residues. This entry keeps only the CDR3 DNA: 48 bases, framed from base 1. Sequencing was performed on CD8+ T cells from blood. The chain couples TRBV4-3 to TRBJ2-1; TRBD2 lines up with 11 middle nucleotides. This TCR was recovered from a woman under 30 with multiple sclerosis. The CDR3 here reads CASSQATSGSRNEQFF. The DNA reads as follows: TGCGCCAGCAGCCAAGCTACTAGCGGGAGTAGAAATGAGCAGTTCTTC.